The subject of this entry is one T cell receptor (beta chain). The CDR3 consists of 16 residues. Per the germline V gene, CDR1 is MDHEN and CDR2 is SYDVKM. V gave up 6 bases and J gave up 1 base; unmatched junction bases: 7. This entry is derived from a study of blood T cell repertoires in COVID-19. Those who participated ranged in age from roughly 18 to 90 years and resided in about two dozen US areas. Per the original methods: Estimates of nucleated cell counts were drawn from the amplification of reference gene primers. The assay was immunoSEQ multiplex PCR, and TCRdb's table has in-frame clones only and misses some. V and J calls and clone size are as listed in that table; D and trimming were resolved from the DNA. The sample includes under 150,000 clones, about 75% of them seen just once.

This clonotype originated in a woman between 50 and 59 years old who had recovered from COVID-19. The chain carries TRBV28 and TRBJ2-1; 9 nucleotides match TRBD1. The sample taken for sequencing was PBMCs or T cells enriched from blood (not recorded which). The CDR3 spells CASSPGGTGSYNEQFF. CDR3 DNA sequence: TGTGCCAGCAGCCCTGGGGGGACAGGGTCCTACAATGAGCAGTTCTTC.